One sample yielded the 22 T cell receptor beta chains listed below, sequenced in a study of T cell repertoires in cytomegalovirus infection. Their antigen targets remain unknown. TCRdb reprocessed the reads with MiXCR, giving one entry per CDR3 protein. The sample yields about 69,000 distinct CDR3 sequences, around 30% seen once. This specimen consisted of CD8+ T cells from cultured PBMCs, obtained from culture after CMV antigen stimulation. The receptors shown here come from a human donor in good health (CMV status not recorded). Some clones in this sample may be carry-over from other donors' samples.

This clonotype was seen repeatedly, ten times or more. The chain carries TRBV6-6 and TRBJ1-1; D may be TRBD1 (5 bases). This CDR3 contains 13 residues. Trimming took off 7 bases at V and 5 bases at J, with 14 bases between the two ends. Germline CDR1 MNHNY, CDR2 SVGAGI (reference sequence). CDR3 residues: CASTQEGLTEAFF. The CDR3 nucleotides are TGTGCCAGCACCCAGGAGGGGCTTACTGAAGCTTTCTTT.

This clonotype was seen only a few times. The rearrangement links TRBV6-2 or TRBV6-3 to TRBJ2-5; no clear D. With 5 bases removed from V and 3 bases from J, the gap between germline ends came to 16 bases. This CDR3 contains 15 residues. Germline CDR1 is MNHEY and CDR2 is SVGEGT. The CDR3 region is CASSVERVFKETQYF. CDR3 nucleotide sequence: TGTGCCAGCAGTGTGGAGAGAGTCTTCAAAGAGACCCAGTACTTC.

This clonotype was counted between two and nine times. The rearrangement links TRBV12-3 or TRBV12-4 to TRBJ2-7; 7 nucleotides match TRBD1. V shed 4 bases, J shed 5 bases, and the junction held 8 bases outside the gene matches. The CDR3 loop spans 14 amino acids. This CDR3 reads CASSSTGLADEQYF. CDR3 DNA sequence: TGTGCCAGCAGTTCGACAGGGCTCGCGGACGAGCAGTACTTC.

This clonotype occurred a few times. The chain combines TRBV4-1 with TRBJ1-1; D uncertain. The ends were cut back, 0 bases at V and 1 base at J, with 6 bases in the middle. Germline V CDR1 and CDR2: MGHRA, YSYEKL. The CDR3 loop spans 14 amino acids. The CDR3 loop reads CASSQDARNTEAFF. CDR3 sequence (DNA): TGCGCCAGCAGCCAAGATGCAAGGAACACTGAAGCTTTCTTT.

This clonotype came up a few times. The chain couples TRBV5-6 to TRBJ2-7; 7 bases agree with TRBD1. V lost 3 bases and J lost 2; bases outside the gene matches: 5. The germline V gene encodes CDR1 SGHDT and CDR2 YYEEEE. This CDR3 comprises 14 residues. The CDR3 sequence: CASSYGTEPYEQYF. Written as DNA, the CDR3 is TGTGCCAGCAGCTATGGGACAGAGCCCTACGAGCAGTACTTC.

The chain is built from TRBV20-1 and TRBJ2-5; D is perhaps TRBD2 (6 bases). Trimming took off 1 base at V and 7 bases at J, with 13 bases between the two ends. In germline, CDR1 is DFQATT, CDR2 SNEGSKA (reference sequence). The CDR3 totals 13 residues. The CDR3 bases are TGCAGTGCTAGAGGCGGGGAGGTAGGGACCCAGTACTTC. Translation: CSARGGEVGTQYF.

A few counts support this clonotype. The rearrangement joins TRBV9 to TRBJ2-7; the D gene is possibly TRBD1 (6 bases). This CDR3 comprises 14 residues. Germline lookup yields CDR1 SGDLS and CDR2 YYNGEE. The germline V and J ends were trimmed by 2 bases and 0 bases, with 9 bases remaining between them. CDR3 DNA: TGTGCCAGCAGCGTTGGACAGTTCTCCTACGAGCAGTACTTC. Translating gives CASSVGQFSYEQYF.

This clonotype was found a few times. The chain combines TRBV29-1 with TRBJ1-5, with 7 bases that match TRBD1. The CDR3 runs to 14 residues. Germline CDR1 and CDR2: SQVTM and ANQGSEA. V dropped 7 bases and J dropped 0; count of bases not matched to a gene: 6. CDR3 DNA sequence: TGCAGCGCCGAAACAGGGGCTAGCAATCAGCCCCAGCATTTT. It translates to CSAETGASNQPQHF.

There are a few counts of this clonotype. V and J are TRBV28 and TRBJ2-7, with TRBD1 identical over 8 bases. The ends lost 0 bases at V and 3 bases at J; junction bases unmatched: 10. From germline, CDR1 is MDHEN and CDR2 SYDVKM. This CDR3 contains 17 residues. The CDR3 region has the DNA TGTGCCAGCAGTTTATGGGGGACAGGACAGTCGGACTACGAGCAGTACTTC. Its translation: CASSLWGTGQSDYEQYF.

This chain connects TRBV13 to TRBJ1-2; D gene uncertain. Between the trimmed V and J ends, which lost 1 base and 8 bases, there was a span of 11 bases. Germline V lookup: CDR1 PRHDT, CDR2 FYEKMQ (reference sequence). There are 13 residues in the CDR3. This CDR3 is CASSLASKTGYTF. DNA for the CDR3: TGTGCCAGCAGCTTAGCCTCAAAAACCGGCTACACCTTC.

The gene calls are TRBV15 and TRBJ1-5; TRBD1 is a possible D gene (5 bases). With 1 base removed from V and 1 base from J, the gap between germline ends came to 8 bases. Germline values: CDR1 LNHNV, CDR2 YYDKDF (reference sequence). The CDR3 length is 15 residues. In DNA, the CDR3 is TGTGCCACCAGCAGAGGAGGGGAAAGCAATCAGCCCCAGCATTTT. Residues: CATSRGGESNQPQHF.

J is TRBJ2-7 and V is TRBV4-3, with D perhaps TRBD2 (6 bases). V lost 0 bases, J lost 4 bases, and 13 bases lay in between. Germline CDR1 reads LGHNA; CDR2 reads YSLEER. The CDR3 has 15 residues. The CDR3 sequence is CASSQDGGPAYEQYF. CDR3 coding DNA: TGCGCCAGCAGCCAAGACGGGGGACCTGCGTACGAGCAGTACTTC.

DNA for the CDR3: TGTGCCTGGAGTGTAGGCCCCCATCCCGCGGGGGAGGGCTACGAGCAGTACTTC. It codes for CAWSVGPHPAGEGYEQYF. V is TRBV30 and J is TRBJ2-7; 7 bases are a match to TRBD2. Germline V lookup: CDR1 GTSNPN, CDR2 SVGIG (reference sequence). Losses at the gene ends were 0 bases for V and 3 bases for J; bases not matched to a gene: 17. The CDR3 is 18 residues long.

V usage is TRBV10-2 and J usage is TRBJ2-7; D unresolved. Trimming took 4 bases from V and 2 from J, leaving 9 bases between them. The germline V gene encodes CDR1 WSHSY and CDR2 SAAADI. The CDR3 length is 13 residues. CDR3 region: CASSGAAAYEQYF. The CDR3 coding sequence is TGCGCCAGCAGTGGGGCGGCGGCCTACGAGCAGTACTTC.

This clonotype occurred a few times. The V gene is TRBV3-1, the J gene TRBJ2-2, with D unresolved. The CDR3 contains 12 residues. V shed 6 bases and J shed 2 bases, with 4 bases lying between them. Germline loops: CDR1 LGHDT, CDR2 YNNKEL (reference sequence). CDR3 sequence: CASRTNTGELFF. In DNA, the CDR3 is TGTGCCAGCAGAACCAACACCGGGGAGCTGTTTTTT.

This clonotype turned up a few times. This sequence joins TRBV19 and TRBJ1-2; 10 bases agree with TRBD1. The ends lost 5 bases at V and 7 bases at J; junction bases unmatched: 10. Germline V gene data show CDR1 as LNHDA and CDR2 as SQIVND (reference sequence). CDR3 size: 15 residues. The CDR3 DNA reads as TGTGCCAGTAGTCCCCGGGACAGGGGATTGAGTGGCTACACCTTC. Its protein product is CASSPRDRGLSGYTF. Complete variable domain (other parts from reference TRBV19 and TRBJ1-2): DGGITQSPKYLFRKEGQNVTLSCEQNLNHDAMYWYRQDPGQGLRLIYYSQIVNDFQKGDIAEGYSVSREKKESFPLTVTSAQKNPTAFYLCASSPRDRGLSGYTFGSGTRLTVV.

The chain has TRBV6-2 or TRBV6-3 and TRBJ1-1; D ambiguous. Germline V gene lookup returns CDR1 MNHEY and CDR2 SVGEGT. The CDR3 spans 15 residues. V lost 2 bases and J 0 bases, leaving 10 bases between the germline ends. The CDR3 DNA sequence: TGTGCCAGCAGTTACATGGAGCTCATGAACACTGAAGCTTTCTTT. Its protein is CASSYMELMNTEAFF.

This clonotype has a count of ten or more. The V and J genes are TRBV7-2 and TRBJ1-1, with a tentative D call TRBD1 (5 bases). Germline CDR1 reads SGHTA; CDR2 reads FQGNSA. V was cut by 5 bases and J by 0 bases, with 16 bases left in between. CDR3 size: 16 residues. CDR3 coding DNA: TGTGCCAGCAGCCCAGGTAGAGGGACCTTGAACACTGAAGCTTTCTTT. Its translation: CASSPGRGTLNTEAFF.

The chain carries TRBV4-3 and TRBJ1-5; D gene uncertain. Germline values: CDR1 LGHNA, CDR2 YSLEER. V lost 4 bases to trimming and J lost 0 bases, with 10 bases between them. The CDR3 has 15 amino acids. The CDR3 protein is CASSPEDLSNQPQHF. CDR3 in DNA: TGCGCCAGCAGCCCCGAGGACCTTAGCAATCAGCCCCAGCATTTT.

The V gene is TRBV10-3, the J gene TRBJ2-3; D uncertain. The CDR3 is 15 residues long. Trimming removed 3 bases at V and 0 bases at J, with 10 bases between. Germline-derived CDR1 and CDR2 are ENHRY and SYGVKD. The CDR3 bases are TGTGCCATCAGTGATAGCTCTATGAGCACAGATACGCAGTATTTT. The encoded protein is CAISDSSMSTDTQYF.

The table lists this clonotype with many counts. CDR3 sequence reads: CASSTTGSYEQYF. CDR3 DNA sequence: TGTGCCAGCAGCACTACAGGAAGCTACGAGCAGTACTTC. The chain recombines TRBV7-2 with TRBJ2-7, with D possibly TRBD1 on 5 matching bases. The germline V and J ends were trimmed by 5 bases and 3 bases, with 11 bases remaining between them. Germline V CDR1 and CDR2: SGHTA, FQGNSA. The CDR3 is 13 residues long. Full variable domain (missing parts from reference TRBV7-2 and TRBJ2-7): GAGVSQSPSNKVTEKGKDVELRCDPISGHTALYWYRQSLGQGLEFLIYFQGNSAPDKSGLPSDRFSAERTGGSVSTLTIQRTQQEDSAVYLCASSTTGSYEQYFGPGTRLTVT.

This clonotype was picked up a small number of times. V gene TRBV5-4 combines with J gene TRBJ2-2; 10 nucleotides line up with TRBD2. The trim removed 0 bases at V and 2 bases at J, leaving 7 bases unmatched. Germline CDR1 is SGHNT and CDR2 is YYREEE (reference sequence). The CDR3 length is 18 residues. The CDR3 region has the DNA TGTGCCAGCAGCTTGGCCGGAGCGGGAGGGCCAAACACCGGGGAGCTGTTTTTT. Its protein product is CASSLAGAGGPNTGELFF. Combining the CDR3 with reference TRBV5-4 and TRBJ2-2 gives the whole variable domain ETGVTQSPTHLIKTRGQQVTLRCSSQSGHNTVSWYQQALGQGPQFIFQYYREEENGRGNFPPRFSGLQFPNYSSELNVNALELDDSALYLCASSLAGAGGPNTGELFFGEGSRLTVL.